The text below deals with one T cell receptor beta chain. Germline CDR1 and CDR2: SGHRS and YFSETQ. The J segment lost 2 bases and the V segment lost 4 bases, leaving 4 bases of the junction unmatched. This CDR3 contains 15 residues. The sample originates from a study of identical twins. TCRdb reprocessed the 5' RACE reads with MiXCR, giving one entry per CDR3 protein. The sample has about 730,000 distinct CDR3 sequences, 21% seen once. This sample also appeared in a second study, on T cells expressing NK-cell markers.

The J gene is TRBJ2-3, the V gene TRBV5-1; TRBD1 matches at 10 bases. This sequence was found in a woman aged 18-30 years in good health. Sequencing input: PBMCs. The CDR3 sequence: CASSETGGLTDTQYF. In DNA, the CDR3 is TGCGCCAGCAGCGAGACAGGGGGCCTCACAGATACGCAGTATTTT.